The present T cell receptor beta chain was sequenced within a study of metastatic and nonmetastatic thyroid tumors. Study as a whole: Repertoires of blood and of tissue (tumor or nodule) from malignant and benign thyroid patients were compared. Study results and limitations: In blood and tumor, TCR beta diversity was reportedly significantly higher in malignant thyroid tumors than in benign nodules.

In the study's own analysis: The authors used CDR3 differences across clinicopathological groups to build a distant-metastasis classifier for papillary thyroid cancer. TCRdb re-clonotyped the PCR reads through MiXCR. These V and J calls originate from TCRdb's pipeline instead of the authors' own analysis. The sample consists of approximately 20,000 clones, 15% to 18% of them appearing once. All patients reached thyroid surgery having received no treatment beforehand. This CDR3 region has 13 residues. This clone was detected only a few times. Its antigen is still unknown. At one end the junction does not follow the germline gene, possibly because of a read error.

The sequence came from a female donor with papillary thyroid cancer or a benign thyroid nodule (not recorded which). Some clones in this sample may be carry-over from other donors' samples. Sequencing used blood. The chain uses TRBV12-3 or TRBV12-4 and TRBJ2-7; possible D gene TRBD1, 6 bases. The CDR3 nucleotides read TGTTCCAGCATCCCTGACAGGAACTACGAGCAGTACTTC. Translation gives CSSIPDRNYEQYF.